This entry lists 31 T cell receptor beta chains sequenced from one sample in a study of technical replicates of blood from several donors. Libraries were prepared by immunoSEQ multiplex PCR; TCRdb keeps only in-frame clonotypes and omits some of them. The data contain roughly 70,000 clones, 93% of them singletons. Sequencing was performed on T cells isolated from PBMCs. The receptors originated from a human donor in good health.

The chain recombines TRBV5-6 with TRBJ2-5; D gene uncertain. The V gene lost 4 bases and the J gene lost 0 bases, with 16 bases spanning the gap. CDR1 and CDR2 (germline): SGHDT, YYEEEE. The CDR3 contains 16 residues. Here the CDR3 reads CASSLLTFRYQETQYF. CDR3 nucleotide sequence: TGTGCCAGCAGCCTCTTGACATTTAGGTACCAAGAGACCCAGTACTTC.

The sample holds one count of this clone. The rearrangement uses TRBV11-3 and TRBJ2-1, with TRBD2 matching over 14 bases. J gave up 9 bases and V 5 bases, and 9 bases lay outside the gene matches. The CDR3 spans 16 residues. Germline V CDR1 and CDR2: SGHNT, YENEEA. CDR3 in DNA: TGTGCCAGCAGCCCCATGGGACTAGCGGGAGTAAGTGAGCAGTTCTTC. It codes for CASSPMGLAGVSEQFF.

The chain's CDR3 is CATSRLEEGPSGELFF. The CDR3 DNA reads TGTGCCACCAGCAGACTGGAGGAGGGCCCTTCCGGGGAGCTGTTTTTT. The V and J genes are TRBV15 and TRBJ2-2; D may be TRBD2 (6 bases). This CDR3 spans 16 amino acids. Germline V gives CDR1 LNHNV, CDR2 YYDKDF (reference sequence). Deletions cut 2 bases from V and 6 bases from J, with 16 bases between.

This clone turned up a few times. This chain joins TRBV11-2 and TRBJ1-6; D gene uncertain. Trimming left V 0 bases short and J 15 bases short, with 12 bases between. The CDR3 totals 13 residues. CDR1 is SGHAT, CDR2 FQNNGV, per germline. The CDR3: CASSLEFGSGLHF. CDR3 DNA: TGTGCCAGCAGCTTAGAATTCGGCTCGGGCCTCCACTTT. The variable domain in full, completed from reference TRBV11-2 and TRBJ1-6, reads EAGVAQSPRYKIIEKRQSVAFWCNPISGHATLYWYQQILGQGPKLLIQFQNNGVVDDSQLPKDRFSAERLKGVDSTLKIQPAKLEDSAVYLCASSLEFGSGLHFGNGTRLTVT.

J is TRBJ1-5 and V is TRBV4-1; D call uncertain. V was clipped by 0 bases and J by 9 bases, with 9 bases between them. The germline V gene has CDR1 MGHRA and CDR2 YSYEKL. The CDR3 length is 13 residues. This CDR3 reads CASSQDGLGPQHF. CDR3 nucleotides: TGCGCCAGCAGCCAAGATGGGCTGGGGCCCCAGCATTTT.

A remark on this clone: The junction departs from germline at one end; a sequencing error may be responsible. The rearrangement links TRBV7-7 to TRBJ1-3, with a weak D call TRBD1 (6 bases). Germline loops: CDR1 SSHAT, CDR2 FNYEAQ (reference sequence). This CDR3 contains 19 residues. The CDR3 nucleotides are TGTGCTAGCAGCGGGGAAGGACTCAAAAGTTGGGGGCCTGGAAACACCATATATTTT. Residues: CASSGEGLKSWGPGNTIYF.

The gene calls are TRBV6-4 and TRBJ2-7; 10 bases are a match to TRBD2. This CDR3 is built from 14 residues. Losses at the gene ends were 3 bases for V and 2 bases for J; bases not matched to a gene: 1. The V gene's germline CDR1 is MRHNA and CDR2 SNTAGT. The CDR3 DNA sequence: TGTGCCAGCAGTGAAAGCGGGGGGGCCTACGAGCAGTACTTC. Amino acids: CASSESGGAYEQYF.

The CDR3 region is CASVPGLAAPITDEQYF. CDR3 bases: TGTGCCAGCGTCCCGGGACTAGCGGCCCCGATCACCGACGAGCAGTACTTC. This chain joins TRBV25-1 and TRBJ2-7; 11 bases are a match to TRBD2. The CDR3 covers 17 residues. J gave up 5 bases and V 8 bases, and 17 bases lay outside the gene matches. CDR1 MGHDK and CDR2 SYGVNS come from the germline V gene.

The genes are TRBV20-1 and TRBJ2-7, with a weak D call TRBD1 (6 bases). Between the trimmed V and J ends, which lost 5 bases and 8 bases, there was a span of 13 bases. This CDR3 comprises 11 residues. Germline V gene data show CDR1 as DFQATT and CDR2 as SNEGSKA (reference sequence). The CDR3 DNA follows: TGCAGTGCTTACTTCAGGGGTAAGCAGTACTTC. Amino acids: CSAYFRGKQYF.

V is TRBV5-6 and J is TRBJ2-7, with D possibly TRBD2 on 6 matching bases. Per germline, CDR1 SGHDT and CDR2 YYEEEE. Trimming took off 0 bases at V and 4 bases at J, with 8 bases between the two ends. The CDR3 covers 13 residues. The CDR3 here is CASSLAGLYEQYF. The CDR3 bases are TGTGCCAGCAGCTTGGCAGGACTATACGAGCAGTACTTC.

DNA of the CDR3: TGTGCCAGCAGCGAAACCGGGACAGCAACGTATGGCTACACCTTC. It translates to CASSETGTATYGYTF. The rearrangement joins TRBV6-1 to TRBJ1-2; 7 nucleotides align to TRBD1. From germline, CDR1 is MNHNS and CDR2 SASEGT. With V trimmed by 6 bases and J by 5 bases, 12 bases remained unmatched. The CDR3 length is 15 residues.

This chain uses TRBV4-1 with TRBJ2-1; 11 bases agree with TRBD2. Trimming took 1 base from V and 5 from J; bases not matched to a gene: 22. This CDR3 is built from 22 residues. Germline CDR1 reads MGHRA; CDR2 reads YSYEKL. The CDR3 nucleotides are TGCGCCAGCAGCCAAGTATTCGCATTGGATAGCGGGAGGGTTAGAGGAAACAATGAGCAGTTCTTC. This translates into CASSQVFALDSGRVRGNNEQFF.

In DNA form, the CDR3 reads TGTGCCAGCAGAAGAGAACAGGGGGGGACTGAAGCTTTCTTT. It yields the protein CASRREQGGTEAFF. V gene TRBV11-3 combines with J gene TRBJ1-1, with 8 bases lining up with TRBD1. There are 14 residues in the CDR3. Germline values: CDR1 SGHNT, CDR2 YENEEA. After removal of 6 bases from V and 5 bases from J, the junction contained 8 bases not matched to a gene.

This clone was recorded once. The rearrangement uses TRBV18 and TRBJ2-1; possibly TRBD1 for D (6 bases). V was cut by 3 bases and J by 8 bases, with 17 bases left in between. This CDR3 spans 15 amino acids. Germline V gene lookup returns CDR1 KGHSH and CDR2 LQKENI. The CDR3 sequence: CASSPRTVQGYEQFF. The CDR3, as DNA: TGTGCCAGCTCACCCCGGACAGTCCAGGGTTATGAGCAGTTCTTC.

This clone was counted only a few times. The rearrangement uses TRBV9 and TRBJ2-2, with 9 bases identical to TRBD1. Germline-derived CDR1 and CDR2 are SGDLS and YYNGEE. The V and J ends lost 4 bases and 4 bases, in that order; junction bases with no gene match: 11. This CDR3 region has 17 residues. In DNA form, the CDR3 reads TGTGCCAGCAGCCCCCAGGGGGGGACAGGGCTCACCGGGGAGCTGTTTTTT. Translating it yields CASSPQGGTGLTGELFF.

J is TRBJ1-1 and V is TRBV5-8, with TRBD1 matching 7 bases. The CDR3 has 14 residues. Germline V gene data show CDR1 as SGHTS and CDR2 as YDEGEE. J lost 4 bases, V lost 0 bases, and 3 bases had no gene match. The CDR3 reads CASSLAHRGTEAFF. DNA of the CDR3: TGTGCCAGCAGCTTGGCCCACAGGGGCACTGAAGCTTTCTTT.

V and J are TRBV5-4 and TRBJ2-3, with a possible D match to TRBD2 (7 bases). The CDR3 length is 16 residues. V was cut by 0 bases and J by 7 bases, with 18 bases left in between. CDR1 and CDR2 from the germline V gene are SGHNT and YYREEE (reference sequence). The CDR3 reads CASSLDAAGAQYTQYF. CDR3 bases: TGTGCCAGCAGCTTGGACGCGGCGGGGGCACAATATACGCAGTATTTT.

The chain couples TRBV9 to TRBJ1-2; 8 bases fit TRBD1. Germline values: CDR1 SGDLS, CDR2 YYNGEE. Losses at the gene ends were 4 bases for V and 7 bases for J; bases not matched to a gene: 9. The CDR3 contains 14 residues. CDR3 sequence: CASSTRQGMGGYTF. CDR3 nucleotide sequence: TGTGCCAGCAGCACCCGACAGGGGATGGGTGGCTACACCTTC. The complete variable domain, with remaining parts taken from reference TRBV9 and TRBJ1-2, reads DSGVTQTPKHLITATGQRVTLRCSPRSGDLSVYWYQQSLDQGLQFLIQYYNGEERAKGNILERFSAQQFPDLHSELNLSSLELGDSALYFCASSTRQGMGGYTFGSGTRLTVV.

This chain links TRBV13 with TRBJ2-7; 8 bases match TRBD1. V dropped 2 bases and J dropped 4; count of bases not matched to a gene: 7. The CDR3 runs to 15 residues. The V gene's germline CDR1 is PRHDT and CDR2 FYEKMQ (reference sequence). The CDR3: CASSLPRDRRYEQYF. As DNA, the CDR3 is TGTGCCAGCAGCTTACCCCGGGACAGGAGATACGAGCAGTACTTC.

This sequence joins TRBV28 and TRBJ2-7, with 7 bases matching TRBD2. The CDR3 is made up of 14 amino acids. With V trimmed by 3 bases and J by 4 bases, 6 bases remained unmatched. The V gene's germline CDR1 is MDHEN and CDR2 SYDVKM. The CDR3 region is CASSFTGEGYEQYF. Written as DNA, the CDR3 is TGTGCCAGCAGTTTTACGGGGGAGGGGTACGAGCAGTACTTC.

The V gene is TRBV28, the J gene TRBJ2-7; 11 bases agree with TRBD2. V dropped 4 bases and J dropped 1; count of bases not matched to a gene: 6. The CDR3 extends over 16 amino acids. Germline loops: CDR1 MDHEN, CDR2 SYDVKM. The CDR3 nucleotides read TGTGCCAGCAGTTCCGCCGGGACTAGCGGATCCTACGAGCAGTACTTC. This encodes CASSSAGTSGSYEQYF.

CDR3 DNA: TGTGCCAGCAGCGAGACAGGGGGCCTCTACGAGCAGTACTTC. Amino acids: CASSETGGLYEQYF. The V call is TRBV9, the J call TRBJ2-7, with 10 bases fitting TRBD1. The V gene end was trimmed by 3 bases and the J gene end by 3 bases; junction bases not matched to a gene: 3. Germline CDR1 SGDLS, CDR2 YYNGEE. This CDR3 is built from 14 residues. The full variable domain, with the rest looked up from reference TRBV9 and TRBJ2-7, is DSGVTQTPKHLITATGQRVTLRCSPRSGDLSVYWYQQSLDQGLQFLIQYYNGEERAKGNILERFSAQQFPDLHSELNLSSLELGDSALYFCASSETGGLYEQYFGPGTRLTVT.

The chain links TRBV27 to TRBJ2-7, with 10 bases fitting TRBD1. The CDR3 length is 15 residues. Looked up from germline, CDR1 is MNHEY and CDR2 is SMNVEV (reference sequence). With V trimmed by 3 bases and J by 5 bases, 7 bases remained unmatched. CDR3 protein: CASSLTGGERNEQYF. In DNA, the CDR3 is TGTGCCAGCAGTTTGACAGGGGGCGAACGTAACGAGCAGTACTTC.

The rearrangement uses TRBV7-8 and TRBJ1-3; 7 positions agree with TRBD1. The CDR3 runs to 16 residues. The V and J ends lost 5 bases and 4 bases, in that order; junction bases with no gene match: 11. Germline V lookup: CDR1 SGHVS, CDR2 FQNEAQ. CDR3 amino acids: CASSPSTGSYGNTIYF. The CDR3 region has the DNA TGTGCCAGCAGCCCGTCGACAGGGAGTTACGGAAACACCATATATTTT.

In its sample, this clone was seen a few times. The V call is TRBV7-9, the J call TRBJ1-1, with D possibly being TRBD1 (6 bases). The CDR3 loop spans 12 amino acids. The germline gives CDR1 SEHNR, CDR2 FQNEAQ (reference sequence). The V end lost 5 bases, the J end lost 6 bases, and 10 bases lay between the germline ends. For the CDR3, the DNA is TGTGCCAGCAGCACAGGGCTGGCTGAAGCTTTCTTT. Protein: CASSTGLAEAFF.

The chain has TRBV6-6 and TRBJ1-5; TRBD1 matches at 8 bases. With V trimmed by 7 bases and J by 6 bases, 11 bases remained unmatched. This CDR3 is 15 amino acids long. The germline gives CDR1 MNHNY, CDR2 SVGAGI (reference sequence). The CDR3 protein is CASKKGQGGGQPQHF. The CDR3 nucleotides are TGTGCCAGCAAGAAAGGACAGGGTGGAGGTCAGCCCCAGCATTTT.

The chain links TRBV11-2 to TRBJ2-2, with a weak D call TRBD1 (6 bases). The CDR3 has 13 residues. V was shortened by 1 base and J by 6 bases, with 6 bases between the two germline ends. Germline assignment: CDR1 SGHAT and CDR2 FQNNGV. CDR3 sequence: CASSLGGPGELFF. The CDR3 DNA follows: TGTGCCAGCAGCTTAGGGGGGCCCGGGGAGCTGTTTTTT.

The CDR3 region is CASSQRFSADGNTIYF. CDR3 sequence (DNA): TGTGCCAGCAGTCAAAGATTCTCAGCGGATGGAAACACCATATATTTT. The chain uses TRBV27 and TRBJ1-3; unclear D gene. The V gene's germline CDR1 is MNHEY and CDR2 SMNVEV (reference sequence). V lost 5 bases, J lost 3 bases, and 17 bases lay in between. The CDR3 length is 16 residues.

This sequence joins TRBV5-1 and TRBJ2-5; 10 bases match TRBD2. Germline-derived CDR1 and CDR2 are SGHRS and YFSETQ. Unmatched junction bases numbered 9, after V lost 3 bases and J lost 4 bases. The CDR3 extends over 16 amino acids. CDR3 residues: CASSWTSGGALETQYF. CDR3 nucleotides: TGCGCCAGCAGCTGGACGAGCGGGGGGGCACTAGAGACCCAGTACTTC.

The CDR3 coding sequence is TGCGCCAGCAGCTTCAACCTACAGGGGGTCTCTGGAAACACCATATATTTT. Translated: CASSFNLQGVSGNTIYF. This chain links TRBV5-1 with TRBJ1-3, with 8 positions matching TRBD1. With V trimmed by 2 bases and J by 0 bases, 7 bases remained unmatched. The CDR3 spans 17 residues. Germline V CDR1 and CDR2: SGHRS, YFSETQ.

The rearrangement uses TRBV27 and TRBJ2-7; 11 nucleotides match TRBD1. The CDR3 is 14 amino acids. V shed 10 bases, J shed 6 bases, and the junction held 11 bases outside the gene matches. Per germline, CDR1 MNHEY and CDR2 SMNVEV (reference sequence). CDR3 sequence: CATQDRTGGREQYF. CDR3 in DNA: TGTGCCACCCAAGACAGGACAGGGGGCCGCGAGCAGTACTTC.